This T cell receptor (beta chain) was identified in a study of Graves' ophthalmopathy and Graves' hyperthyroidism. This clonotype was recorded many times. Germline lookup yields CDR1 DFQATT and CDR2 SNEGSKA (reference sequence). This CDR3 spans 12 amino acids. V lost 7 bases, J lost 5 bases, and 14 bases lay in between. Amplification of TCR beta CDR3 regions used RNA transcripts. After a first-round RT-PCR with HTBI primers, a second-round multiplex PCR was run. Using its own MiXCR run on the multiplex PCR reads, TCRdb lists one record per CDR3 protein. The data hold hundreds of thousands of distinct CDR3 sequences, with about 15% observed a single time.

Material: blood. The chain uses TRBV20-1 and TRBJ1-1, with TRBD1 as a possible D gene (5 bases). The receptor was isolated from a woman in her thirties with Graves' ophthalmopathy. This chain's CDR3 is CSVTRGETEAFF. CDR3 nucleotides: TGCAGTGTCACGAGGGGAGAGACTGAAGCTTTCTTT.